The next 15 T cell receptor beta chains were all read from a single sample in a study of response to subunit inactivated influenza vaccine. TCRdb analysed the RT-PCR reads with MiXCR anew, one entry per CDR3 protein. The sample records over 300,000 distinct CDR3 sequences, about a fifth being singletons. Sequencing used PBMCs from blood, obtained about 20 months after vaccination. These receptors originate from a man between 50 and 69 years old who received an inactivated influenza vaccine.

This chain links TRBV3-1 with TRBJ2-1; tentatively, D is TRBD2 (5 bases). V was shortened by 3 bases and J by 7 bases, with 10 bases between the two germline ends. Germline lookup yields CDR1 LGHDT and CDR2 YNNKEL (reference sequence). This CDR3 spans 13 amino acids. CDR3 nucleotide sequence: TGTGCCAGCAGCCAGTCCAGCGGAAATGAGCAGTTCTTC. Translation gives CASSQSSGNEQFF.

The rearrangement joins TRBV10-3 to TRBJ2-5, with D possibly being TRBD1 (6 bases). The CDR3 has 13 amino acids. Trimming took 7 bases from V and 4 from J, leaving 13 bases between them. Germline loops: CDR1 ENHRY, CDR2 SYGVKD. CDR3 nucleotides: TGTGCCATCAATAGGGTACAGGGAGAGACCCAGTACTTC. This sequence encodes CAINRVQGETQYF.

The V call is TRBV4-3, the J call TRBJ1-4; D not resolved. Trimming left V 0 bases short and J 5 bases short, with 13 bases between. Germline-derived CDR1 and CDR2 are LGHNA and YSLEER. The CDR3 covers 16 residues. This chain's CDR3 is CASSQDIGRMNEKLFF. In DNA, the CDR3 is TGCGCCAGCAGCCAAGATATTGGACGGATGAATGAAAAACTGTTTTTT.

The chain has TRBV7-9 and TRBJ1-1; a weak D match, TRBD1 (6 bases). V dropped 5 bases and J dropped 5 bases, with 18 bases sitting between them. The CDR3 contains 15 residues. Germline CDR1 is SEHNR and CDR2 is FQNEAQ (reference sequence). This chain's CDR3 is CASSPQGRGRTEAFF. The CDR3 DNA is TGTGCCAGCAGCCCCCAGGGGAGGGGAAGGACTGAAGCTTTCTTT. Variable domain in full (rest from reference TRBV7-9 and TRBJ1-1): DTGVSQNPRHKITKRGQNVTFRCDPISEHNRLYWYRQTLGQGPEFLTYFQNEAQLEKSRLLSDRFSAERPKGSFSTLEIQRTEQGDSAMYLCASSPQGRGRTEAFFGQGTRLTVV.

This clonotype was seen ten or more times. The chain uses TRBV7-8 and TRBJ1-5; 8 bases align to TRBD1. Trimming took 4 bases from V and 13 from J; bases not matched to a gene: 15. Germline V gene lookup returns CDR1 SGHVS and CDR2 FQNEAQ. This CDR3 has 15 residues. CDR3: CASSYGQNSGGRQHF. The CDR3, as DNA: TGTGCCAGCAGCTACGGACAAAATTCAGGGGGCCGGCAGCATTTT.

This clonotype was seen a handful of times. The chain employs TRBV25-1 and TRBJ1-2, with D hard to call. CDR3 size: 11 residues. The germline V and J ends were trimmed by 4 bases and 6 bases, with 6 bases remaining between them. CDR1 is MGHDK and CDR2 is SYGVNS in the germline V gene. The CDR3 DNA is TGTGCCAGCAGTGCTTCCGATGGCTACACCTTC. Amino acids: CASSASDGYTF.

This clonotype was seen a handful of times. This chain joins TRBV20-1 and TRBJ2-3; D unclear. Germline V gene sequence: CDR1 DFQATT, CDR2 SNEGSKA (reference sequence). There are 13 residues in the CDR3. Trimming shortened V by 5 bases and J by 0 bases, and 9 bases separated the two germline ends. CDR3 protein: CSAPRMSTDTQYF. The DNA of the CDR3 is TGCAGTGCTCCCCGGATGAGCACAGATACGCAGTATTTT.

This clonotype was seen a few times. The genes are TRBV5-6 and TRBJ1-1; no definite D call. The CDR3 totals 11 residues. V gave up 2 bases and J gave up 8 bases, with 7 bases separating them. Germline loops: CDR1 SGHDT, CDR2 YYEEEE. The CDR3 is CASSLGKEAFF. CDR3 in DNA: TGTGCCAGCAGCTTAGGGAAGGAAGCTTTCTTT.

This clonotype was seen a few times. The rearrangement links TRBV7-2 to TRBJ2-7, with D tentatively TRBD1 (6 bases). From germline, CDR1 is SGHTA and CDR2 FQGNSA. Trimming removed 1 base at V and 3 bases at J, with 10 bases between. The CDR3 runs 14 residues. CDR3: CASSLEQGIYEQYF. As DNA, the CDR3 is TGTGCCAGCAGCTTAGAACAGGGAATCTACGAGCAGTACTTC.

This clonotype was detected ten times or more. The chain employs TRBV23-1 and TRBJ1-5; D call uncertain. TRBV23-1 is an ORF, and what it does is uncertain. V was clipped by 0 bases and J by 6 bases, with 9 bases between them. This CDR3 has 14 amino acids. The CDR3 sequence: CASSQSKSRQPQHF. CDR3 in DNA: TGCGCCAGCAGTCAATCAAAGTCGCGTCAGCCCCAGCATTTT.

V gene TRBV6-1 combines with J gene TRBJ1-5; weak D call: TRBD1 (6 bases). The CDR3 is 15 residues long. Trimming removed 0 bases from V and 2 bases from J, with 8 bases in between. Germline CDR1 reads MNHNS; CDR2 reads SASEGT. The CDR3, as DNA: TGTGCCAGCAGTGAAGCGGGGGGGCGCAATCAGCCCCAGCATTTT. Its protein is CASSEAGGRNQPQHF.

The chain uses TRBV5-1 and TRBJ1-1; TRBD1 aligns across 8 bases. V gave up 2 bases and J gave up 4 bases; unmatched junction bases: 10. CDR1 and CDR2 (germline): SGHRS, YFSETQ. The length of the CDR3 is 16 residues. The CDR3 protein is CASSLGQGGGGTEAFF. The CDR3 DNA reads TGCGCCAGCAGCTTAGGACAGGGAGGGGGTGGCACTGAAGCTTTCTTT.

This clonotype came up a few times. The rearrangement links TRBV29-1 to TRBJ2-1; tentatively, D is TRBD1 (5 bases). CDR1 and CDR2 (germline): SQVTM, ANQGSEA. V lost 4 bases to trimming and J lost 1 base, with 8 bases between them. This CDR3 comprises 13 residues. The CDR3 sequence is CSVVDNSYNEQFF. The CDR3 nucleotides read TGCAGCGTTGTGGACAATTCCTACAATGAGCAGTTCTTC.

The J gene is TRBJ1-1, the V gene TRBV5-1; possible D gene TRBD1, 6 bases. This CDR3 is built from 15 residues. Germline CDR1 reads SGHRS; CDR2 reads YFSETQ. V was clipped by 0 bases and J by 5 bases, with 14 bases between them. CDR3 coding DNA: TGCGCCAGCAGCTTGGGAGACAGGCTCGAAACTGAAGCTTTCTTT. Amino acids: CASSLGDRLETEAFF.

This clonotype has only a few counts. The chain recombines TRBV10-3 with TRBJ1-1, with a weak D call TRBD1 (5 bases). CDR1 is ENHRY and CDR2 is SYGVKD in the germline V gene. Trimming took off 10 bases at V and 3 bases at J, with 18 bases between the two ends. The CDR3 has 14 residues. The CDR3 sequence: CATHWGGGDTEAFF. The CDR3 coding sequence is TGTGCCACCCACTGGGGGGGAGGGGACACTGAAGCTTTCTTT.